This TCR beta chain was sequenced in a study of human T cells and chemical hapten exposure. As for the study in general: Scalp application of diphenylcyclopropenone was performed weekly in patients across the entire roughly 22-week study. The study's findings and limits: No shift was seen in TCRs above 1 in 1000 frequency with DPC sensitization. Expanded TCRs made up significantly more big CDR3 similarity clusters than controls did.

Per the study methods: Sampled TCR counts reached a median of 95,638 per sample, with values ranging from about 23,224 to 700,000. TCRdb passed the RACE reads through MiXCR, listing each CDR3 protein once. None of the V and J calls come from the authors' own analysis; TCRdb made them. The sample shows more than 250,000 distinct CDR3 sequences, approximately 8% of them seen only once. V lost 5 bases and J 5 bases, leaving 6 bases between the germline ends. CDR1 is SGHVS, CDR2 FNYEAQ, per germline. This CDR3 region has 12 residues. Time point in this sample: pre-sensitization, week 0. Treatment specified: therapeutic diphenylcyclopropenone sensitization with weekly scalp DPC. The table lists this clonotype with a few counts. Its antigen is undetermined.

The sample here was whole blood, taken in connection with sensitization to the hapten diphenylcyclopropenone (DPC). The chain links TRBV7-6 to TRBJ1-4; D uncertain. The receptor's source is a young man with alopecia areata. Some clones in this sample may be carry-over from other donors' samples. CDR3 bases: TGTGCCAGCAGCCGCCCGAATGAAAAACTGTTTTTT. Its translation is CASSRPNEKLFF.